The entry below describes one TCR beta chain. The target antigen is unknown. Patients counted as stable if ophthalmopathy did not develop within 18 months. Recently diagnosed hyperthyroidism of less than 2 months' duration affected patients aged 18 to 65. Fresh 10 ml peripheral blood yielded PBMCs. The sample is drawn from a study of T cells in Graves' hyperthyroidism and ophthalmopathy. RNA transcripts served as the template for amplifying TCR beta CDR3 regions. Carried out on the TCR CDR3, a first-round RT-PCR used the HTBI primer set. TCRdb re-called the multiplex PCR reads through MiXCR, storing one row per CDR3 protein. The sample shows around 500,000 distinct CDR3 sequences, 11% to 15% of them seen only once. The CDR3 contains 14 residues. CDR1 is MDHEN, CDR2 SYDVKM, per germline. J was trimmed by 6 bases and V by 5 bases; bases with no gene match: 9. Study conclusions and caveats: Blood shared most expanded thyroid clonotypes above 0.001.

This sequence was found in a woman in her thirties or forties with Graves' hyperthyroidism. Sequencing was done on a sample of blood. The V call is TRBV28, the J call TRBJ1-1, with 7 bases aligning to TRBD1. The CDR3: CASSAADRDPEAFF. The CDR3 coding sequence is TGTGCCAGCAGTGCAGCCGACAGGGACCCTGAAGCTTTCTTT.